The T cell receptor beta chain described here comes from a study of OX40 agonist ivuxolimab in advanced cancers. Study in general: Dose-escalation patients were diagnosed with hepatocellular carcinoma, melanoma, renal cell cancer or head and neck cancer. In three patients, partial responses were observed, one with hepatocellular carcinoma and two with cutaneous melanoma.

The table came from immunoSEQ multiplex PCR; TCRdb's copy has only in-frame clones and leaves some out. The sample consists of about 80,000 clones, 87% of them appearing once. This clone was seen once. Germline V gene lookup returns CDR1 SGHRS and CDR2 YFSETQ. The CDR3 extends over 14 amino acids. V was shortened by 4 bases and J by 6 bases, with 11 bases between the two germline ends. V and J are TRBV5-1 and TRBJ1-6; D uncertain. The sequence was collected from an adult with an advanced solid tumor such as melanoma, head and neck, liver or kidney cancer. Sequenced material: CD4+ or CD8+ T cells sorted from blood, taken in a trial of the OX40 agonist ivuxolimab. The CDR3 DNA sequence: TGCGCCAGCAGCCCGGCAGGCACTAATTCACCCCTCCACTTT. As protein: CASSPAGTNSPLHF.